These 13 T cell receptor beta chains were sequenced from one sample in a study of OX40 agonist ivuxolimab in advanced cancers. The protocol was immunoSEQ multiplex PCR, while the TCRdb copy is restricted to in-frame clones and leaves out a portion. The table records 60,000 to 80,000 clones, less than 85% of them present only once. The source material was CD4+ or CD8+ T cells sorted from blood, sampled in a trial of the OX40 agonist ivuxolimab. Receptor source: an adult with an advanced solid tumor such as melanoma, head and neck, liver or kidney cancer.

The gene calls are TRBV7-8 and TRBJ1-2; D is possibly TRBD1 (5 bases). Germline-derived CDR1 and CDR2 are SGHVS and FQNEAQ. Between the trimmed V and J ends, which lost 1 base and 4 bases, there was a span of 13 bases. The CDR3 has 15 residues. CDR3 DNA: TGTGCCAGCAGCTTAGATCGGGGGTCGCTCTATGGCTACACCTTC. It specifies CASSLDRGSLYGYTF.

The genes are TRBV18 and TRBJ2-5; no firm D call. The V gene's germline CDR1 is KGHSH and CDR2 LQKENI. The length of the CDR3 is 14 residues. Trimming left V 2 bases short and J 5 bases short, with 12 bases between. The CDR3 coding sequence is TGTGCCAGCTCACCATCTGGATACGCCGAGACCCAGTACTTC. This gives the protein CASSPSGYAETQYF.

The V call is TRBV4-3, the J call TRBJ1-2; D is undetermined. The CDR3 loop spans 16 amino acids. Germline CDR1 is LGHNA and CDR2 is YSLEER. V was shortened by 0 bases and J by 0 bases, with 11 bases between the two germline ends. The CDR3 here is CASSQEGTAPNYGYTF. The CDR3 bases are TGCGCCAGCAGCCAAGAAGGAACAGCACCTAACTATGGCTACACCTTC.

This clone was observed at least ten times. The chain is built from TRBV19 and TRBJ1-5; 8 bases align to TRBD1. The CDR3 totals 15 residues. Losses at the gene ends were 3 bases for V and 6 bases for J; bases not matched to a gene: 7. Germline loops: CDR1 LNHDA, CDR2 SQIVND (reference sequence). The CDR3 reads CASSIGRGQGQPQHF. The CDR3 DNA reads TGTGCCAGTAGTATTGGCAGGGGGCAAGGTCAGCCCCAGCATTTT.

The rearrangement links TRBV19 to TRBJ2-1; TRBD2 matches at 15 bases. The CDR3 contains 19 residues. Germline V gene data show CDR1 as LNHDA and CDR2 as SQIVND (reference sequence). J was trimmed by 0 bases and V by 6 bases; bases with no gene match: 9. For the CDR3, the DNA is TGTGCCAGTAGCCCGGGACTAGCGGGAGGCCAGAGCTCCTACAATGAGCAGTTCTTC. Protein sequence: CASSPGLAGGQSSYNEQFF.

The chain uses TRBV27 and TRBJ1-1; 7 bases align to TRBD1. The CDR3 is 13 residues long. Trimming removed 8 bases from V and 1 base from J; junction bases left unmatched: 4. Germline V gene sequence: CDR1 MNHEY, CDR2 SMNVEV (reference sequence). CDR3 sequence reads: CASGRTGNTEAFF. The CDR3, as DNA: TGTGCCAGCGGGAGGACAGGGAACACTGAAGCTTTCTTT.

V usage is TRBV28 and J usage is TRBJ1-4; 7 nucleotides align to TRBD1. The germline gives CDR1 MDHEN, CDR2 SYDVKM. This CDR3 is built from 20 residues. Trimming removed 3 bases from V and 8 bases from J; junction bases left unmatched: 24. CDR3 nucleotide sequence: TGTGCCAGCAGTTTGAGTGGGGCGACAGGGTGGATCTCCGACGAAGAAAAACTGTTTTTT. The encoded protein is CASSLSGATGWISDEEKLFF.

This clone was seen a handful of times. The chain has TRBV6-6 and TRBJ2-1, with 9 nucleotides matching TRBD2. CDR3 length: 14 residues. The germline V gene has CDR1 MNHNY and CDR2 SVGAGI (reference sequence). V lost 5 bases, J lost 5 bases, and 4 bases stayed unmatched. DNA of the CDR3: TGTGCCAGCAGTACTTGGACTAGCGACAATGAGCAGTTCTTC. Translating it yields CASSTWTSDNEQFF.

This chain uses TRBV6-6 with TRBJ2-3; D remains unclear. Trimming shortened V by 5 bases and J by 0 bases, and 15 bases separated the two germline ends. Germline CDR1 reads MNHNY; CDR2 reads SVGAGI (reference sequence). This CDR3 comprises 16 residues. The CDR3 region is CASSPRPIGSTDTQYF. The CDR3 DNA reads TGTGCCAGCAGTCCCCGCCCCATTGGCAGCACAGATACGCAGTATTTT.

The chain links TRBV4-3 to TRBJ2-5, with D uncertain. Per the germline V gene, CDR1 is LGHNA and CDR2 is YSLEER. Between the trimmed V and J ends, which lost 4 bases and 4 bases, there was a span of 10 bases. CDR3 size: 13 residues. The DNA of the CDR3 is TGCGCCAGCAGCCCCCGAATGGGAGAGACCCAGTACTTC. Protein sequence: CASSPRMGETQYF.

CDR3 loop: CASSDSGGYNEQFF. The DNA for the CDR3 is TGTGCCAGCAGTGACAGCGGGGGGTACAATGAGCAGTTCTTC. The rearrangement uses TRBV6-4 and TRBJ2-1; 9 bases line up with TRBD2. Germline V gene sequence: CDR1 MRHNA, CDR2 SNTAGT. V lost 2 bases to trimming and J lost 4 bases; unmatched junction nucleotides: 0. The CDR3 loop spans 14 amino acids.

This clone has a handful of counts. The CDR3 bases are TGTGCCAGCAGTGATAGAATGACAGCTGAAGCTTTCTTT. Amino acids: CASSDRMTAEAFF. V is TRBV2 and J is TRBJ1-1; possible D gene TRBD1, 5 bases. Germline V gene lookup returns CDR1 SNHLY and CDR2 FYNNEI. There are 13 residues in the CDR3. The ends were cut back, 3 bases at V and 6 bases at J, with 11 bases in the middle.

The rearrangement uses TRBV6-6 and TRBJ1-2; 10 positions match TRBD1. Germline-derived CDR1 and CDR2 are MNHNY and SVGAGI (reference sequence). V shed 4 bases and J 6 bases; nucleotides not matched to a gene: 8. The CDR3 has 15 amino acids. In DNA form, the CDR3 reads TGTGCCAGCAGTTCACCCCGGGACAGGGGTAATGGCTACACCTTC. It encodes CASSSPRDRGNGYTF.